A single sample gave rise to the 13 T cell receptor beta chains below, sequenced in a study of response to subunit inactivated influenza vaccine (dated by TCRdb to 2016 to 2018). Receptors were amplified or captured by RT-PCR. Sequenced using an Illumina HiSeq 2500. TCRdb reprocessing: public reads trimmed at Q25 with fastp, clones called with MiXCR, in-frame beta chains kept. Every entry covers one CDR3 protein and lists the most common genes and DNA from its rows. In this sample the table shows a few hundred thousand distinct CDR3 sequences, around a fifth of which occur a single time. The ten largest clones represent roughly 10% of the sample. This specimen was PBMCs from blood, taken less than 22 months after vaccination. The receptors originated from a man aged 50-75 years who received an inactivated influenza vaccine. Donor details come from another sample of the same person, matched by shared clones.

This chain uses TRBV4-1 with TRBJ2-7, with a weak D call TRBD1 (5 bases). Germline V gene lookup returns CDR1 MGHRA and CDR2 YSYEKL. V lost 4 bases and J 2 bases, leaving 18 bases between the germline ends. The CDR3 runs to 16 residues. As DNA, the CDR3 is TGCGCCAGCAGCCCCGTTGGCAGGGTCAAAACCTACGAGCAGTACTTC. Translated: CASSPVGRVKTYEQYF.

The CDR3 coding sequence is TGCGCCAGCAGCTTGGGTCCCACGGACGACTATGGCTACACCTTC. Its translation is CASSLGPTDDYGYTF. V and J are TRBV5-1 and TRBJ1-2; D is undetermined. With 0 bases removed from V and 3 bases from J, the gap between germline ends came to 12 bases. The CDR3 consists of 15 residues. Germline V CDR1 and CDR2: SGHRS, YFSETQ.

The chain links TRBV11-2 to TRBJ1-1, with D perhaps TRBD1 (5 bases). V was clipped by 6 bases and J by 1 base, with 18 bases between them. The CDR3 length is 16 residues. CDR1 and CDR2 (germline): SGHAT, FQNNGV. This CDR3 reads CASRPFSGHWNTEAFF. CDR3 bases: TGTGCCAGCAGACCATTTTCCGGACATTGGAACACTGAAGCTTTCTTT.

The genes are TRBV12-3 or TRBV12-4 and TRBJ2-1; D tentatively reads TRBD1 or TRBD2 (5 bases each). The CDR3 consists of 17 residues. The germline V and J ends were trimmed by 0 bases and 3 bases, with 15 bases remaining between them. CDR3 sequence reads: CASSLARGANYYNEQFF. CDR3 DNA: TGTGCCAGCAGTTTAGCGCGAGGGGCTAACTACTACAATGAGCAGTTCTTC.

The chain links TRBV7-7 to TRBJ2-1; TRBD2 matches 8 bases. With 1 base clipped from V and 9 bases from J, the junction kept 5 bases outside the gene matches. Germline assignment: CDR1 SSHAT and CDR2 FNYEAQ (reference sequence). This CDR3 comprises 14 residues. CDR3 protein: CASSLDSGTTEQFF. CDR3 bases: TGTGCCAGCAGCTTAGATAGCGGGACTACTGAGCAGTTCTTC.

The chain combines TRBV28 with TRBJ2-4, with D possibly matching TRBD1 (6 bases). The V end lost 5 bases, the J end lost 5 bases, and 16 bases lay between the germline ends. This CDR3 region has 15 residues. The germline V gene encodes CDR1 MDHEN and CDR2 SYDVKM. Here the CDR3 DNA reads TGTGCCAGCAGTCCCCCCACAGGGATACAAAACATTCAGTACTTC. Amino acid sequence: CASSPPTGIQNIQYF.

The rearrangement links TRBV27 to TRBJ2-3; 7 bases line up with TRBD2. This CDR3 spans 16 amino acids. With 2 bases clipped from V and 1 base from J, the junction kept 6 bases outside the gene matches. The germline V gene has CDR1 MNHEY and CDR2 SMNVEV (reference sequence). CDR3 coding DNA: TGTGCCAGCAGTTTACTAGCGGCCCCAGGCACAGATACGCAGTATTTT. As protein: CASSLLAAPGTDTQYF.

This clonotype was seen a handful of times. The V and J genes are TRBV24-1 and TRBJ1-1, with D uncertain. The germline CDR1 and CDR2 sequences are KGHDR and SFDVKD. The CDR3 spans 13 residues. V was shortened by 3 bases and J by 0 bases, with 4 bases between the two germline ends. The CDR3 coding sequence is TGTGCCACCAGTGATACGTTGAACACTGAAGCTTTCTTT. Amino acids: CATSDTLNTEAFF.

The chain combines TRBV7-9 with TRBJ2-1; D ambiguous. The germline CDR1 and CDR2 sequences are SEHNR and FQNEAQ (reference sequence). V gave up 1 base and J gave up 8 bases, with 15 bases separating them. This CDR3 region has 15 residues. The CDR3 reads CASSLDNGPAYEQFF. The CDR3 DNA is TGTGCCAGCAGCTTAGATAACGGTCCAGCCTATGAGCAGTTCTTC. Complete variable domain (other parts from reference TRBV7-9 and TRBJ2-1): DTGVSQNPRHKITKRGQNVTFRCDPISEHNRLYWYRQTLGQGPEFLTYFQNEAQLEKSRLLSDRFSAERPKGSFSTLEIQRTEQGDSAMYLCASSLDNGPAYEQFFGPGTRLTVL.

This clonotype was seen a handful of times. V is TRBV28 and J is TRBJ1-2, with 8 bases matching TRBD1. V was clipped by 6 bases and J by 3 bases; unmatched bases: 6. Germline V gives CDR1 MDHEN, CDR2 SYDVKM. The CDR3 is 14 amino acids. CDR3: CASRGTGGHYGYTF. DNA for the CDR3: TGTGCCAGCAGAGGGACAGGTGGTCACTATGGCTACACCTTC.

The chain combines TRBV5-1 with TRBJ2-7; 7 bases agree with TRBD2. CDR3 size: 14 residues. V dropped 0 bases and J dropped 3; count of bases not matched to a gene: 3. Germline assignment: CDR1 SGHRS and CDR2 YFSETQ. CDR3 coding DNA: TGCGCCAGCAGCTTGGGGACTAGTAGCTACGAGCAGTACTTC. It specifies CASSLGTSSYEQYF.

This clonotype has just a few counts. The rearrangement uses TRBV12-3 or TRBV12-4 and TRBJ2-3; no definite D call. Between the trimmed V and J ends, which lost 1 base and 6 bases, there was a span of 5 bases. The CDR3 is made up of 12 amino acids. The CDR3, as DNA: TGTGCCAGCAGTTTAGAGCTGGATACGCAGTATTTT. Amino acid sequence: CASSLELDTQYF.

This clonotype showed up many times. The rearrangement links TRBV29-1 to TRBJ1-2, with a possible D match to TRBD1 (6 bases). Trimming took 2 bases from V and 7 from J, leaving 11 bases between them. Germline lookup yields CDR1 SQVTM and CDR2 ANQGSEA. The CDR3 has 12 residues. Here the CDR3 reads CSVERGQTGYTF. The CDR3, as DNA: TGCAGCGTTGAACGGGGACAAACTGGCTACACCTTC.